This record covers a single T cell receptor beta chain. Germline CDR1 and CDR2: MDHEN and SYDVKM. V lost 3 bases to trimming and J lost 0 bases, with 15 bases between them. CDR3 size: 16 residues. The record originates from a study of OX40 agonist ivuxolimab in advanced cancers. Here immunoSEQ multiplex PCR was the method, and the copy in TCRdb shows in-frame clones only, minus some. The sample contains some 44,000 clones, around 86% of which appear only once. The TCR was taken from an adult with an advanced solid tumor such as melanoma, head and neck, liver or kidney cancer. The sample here was CD4+ or CD8+ T cells sorted from blood, taken in a trial of the OX40 agonist ivuxolimab. The chain has TRBV28 and TRBJ2-7, with D maybe TRBD2 (5 bases). The DNA for the CDR3 is TGTGCCAGCAGTTTTACACCTAGCCCCAGCTCCTACGAGCAGTACTTC. Residues: CASSFTPSPSSYEQYF. The variable domain in full, with the rest retrieved from reference TRBV28 and TRBJ2-7, is DVKVTQSSRYLVKRTGEKVFLECVQDMDHENMFWYRQDPGLGLRLIYFSYDVKMKEKGDIPEGYSVSREKKERFSLILESASTNQTSMYLCASSFTPSPSSYEQYFGPGTRLTVT.